Reported below is one T cell receptor beta chain. CDR1 and CDR2 from the germline V gene are DFQATT and SNEGSKA (reference sequence). V was pared by 0 bases and J by 3 bases, with 7 bases between. The CDR3 consists of 13 residues. The data were taken from a study of spatial heterogeneity in lung cancer. On the study more broadly: The average appearance count of each unique TCR and UMI combination in raw reads was more than ten.

Via MiXCR, TCRdb re-called the 5' RACE reads, giving one row per CDR3 protein. The table includes tens of thousands of distinct CDR3 sequences, approximately 14% detected once. Stated time point: sample taken at primary tumor resection. The donors, around 72 patients with untreated early-stage non-small cell lung cancer, provided the samples. Unsorted whole RNA of tumor, nontumor lung or frozen PBMC was sequenced. Sequenced material: PBMCs, taken at surgery. This rearrangement joins TRBV20-1 to TRBJ2-3; D not certain. The sequence derives from a male donor with early-stage non-small cell lung cancer. The CDR3 protein is CSARDYKTDTQYF. The CDR3 DNA reads TGCAGTGCTAGAGATTATAAAACAGATACGCAGTATTTT.